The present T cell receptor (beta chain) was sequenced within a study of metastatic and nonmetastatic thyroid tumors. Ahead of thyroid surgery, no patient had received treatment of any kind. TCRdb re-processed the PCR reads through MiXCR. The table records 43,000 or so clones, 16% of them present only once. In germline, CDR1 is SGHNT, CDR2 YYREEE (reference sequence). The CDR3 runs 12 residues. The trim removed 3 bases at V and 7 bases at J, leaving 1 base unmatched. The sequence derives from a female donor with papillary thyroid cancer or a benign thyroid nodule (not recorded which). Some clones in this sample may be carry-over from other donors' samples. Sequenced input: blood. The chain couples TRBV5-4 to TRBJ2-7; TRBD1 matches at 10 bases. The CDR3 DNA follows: TGTGCCAGCAGCTGGGGACAGGGGGAGCAGTACTTC. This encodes CASSWGQGEQYF.